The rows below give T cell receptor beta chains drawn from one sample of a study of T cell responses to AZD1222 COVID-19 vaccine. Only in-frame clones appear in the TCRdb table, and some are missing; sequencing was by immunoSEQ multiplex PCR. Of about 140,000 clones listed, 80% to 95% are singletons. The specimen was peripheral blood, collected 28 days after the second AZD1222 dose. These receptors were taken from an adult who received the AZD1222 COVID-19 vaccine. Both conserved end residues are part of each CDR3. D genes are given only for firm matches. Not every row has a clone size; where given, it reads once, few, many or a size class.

CDR3aa: CASSIGPYGYTF
CDR3nt: TGTGCCAGCAGCATCGGGCCTTATGGCTACACCTTC
abundance: -
v_gene: TRBV7-2
j_gene: TRBJ1-2
d_gene: -

CDR3aa: CASSYGGGTEAFF
CDR3nt: TGTGCCAGCAGTTACGGCGGGGGGACTGAAGCTTTCTTT
abundance: -
v_gene: TRBV6-5
j_gene: TRBJ1-1
d_gene: -

CDR3aa: CASRPAQDTEAFF
CDR3nt: TGTGCCAGCAGGCCTGCTCAGGACACTGAAGCTTTCTTT
abundance: -
v_gene: TRBV6-5
j_gene: TRBJ1-1
d_gene: -

CDR3aa: CASGRSSYEQYF
CDR3nt: TGTGCCAGCGGGCGCAGCTCCTACGAGCAGTACTTC
abundance: -
v_gene: TRBV2
j_gene: TRBJ2-7
d_gene: -

CDR3aa: CASGQERQGPNSPLHF
CDR3nt: TGCGCCAGCGGTCAAGAACGTCAGGGGCCTAATTCACCCCTCCACTTT
abundance: -
v_gene: TRBV23-1
j_gene: TRBJ1-6
d_gene: -

CDR3aa: CASSRSVNGNQPQHF
CDR3nt: TGCGCCAGCAGCCGGTCGGTCAACGGAAATCAGCCCCAGCATTTT
abundance: -
v_gene: TRBV4-3
j_gene: TRBJ1-5
d_gene: -

CDR3aa: CASWRGGGEKLFF
CDR3nt: TGCGCCAGCTGGAGGGGGGGCGGGGAAAAACTGTTTTTT
abundance: -
v_gene: TRBV4-1
j_gene: TRBJ1-4
d_gene: -

CDR3aa: CASSLAGGGRAEQYF
CDR3nt: TGTGCCAGCAGCTTGGCCGGAGGGGGACGTGCCGAGCAGTACTTC
abundance: few
v_gene: TRBV5-4
j_gene: TRBJ2-7
d_gene: -

CDR3aa: CASSPQGANYGYTF
CDR3nt: TGTGCCAGCAGCCCCCAGGGGGCAAACTATGGCTACACCTTC
abundance: -
v_gene: TRBV2
j_gene: TRBJ1-2
d_gene: TRBD1

CDR3aa: CASSYYNTGNSPLHF
CDR3nt: TGTGCCAGCAGTTACTATAACACGGGGAATTCACCCCTCCACTTT
abundance: -
v_gene: TRBV6-5
j_gene: TRBJ1-6
d_gene: -

CDR3aa: CASKEINNEQFF
CDR3nt: TGCGCCAGTAAGGAGATAAACAATGAGCAGTTCTTC
abundance: -
v_gene: TRBV10-1
j_gene: TRBJ2-1
d_gene: -

CDR3aa: CASSMKQPDQPQHF
CDR3nt: TGTGCCAGTAGTATGAAGCAACCGGATCAGCCCCAGCATTTT
abundance: once
v_gene: TRBV19
j_gene: TRBJ1-5
d_gene: -

CDR3aa: CATSRDRSYGYTF
CDR3nt: TGTGCCACCAGCAGAGACAGAAGCTATGGCTACACCTTC
abundance: -
v_gene: TRBV15
j_gene: TRBJ1-2
d_gene: -

CDR3aa: CSVDKMINTEAFF
CDR3nt: TGCAGCGTTGATAAGATGATTAACACTGAAGCTTTCTTT
abundance: -
v_gene: TRBV29-1
j_gene: TRBJ1-1
d_gene: -

CDR3aa: CSVVVAPEQYF
CDR3nt: TGCAGCGTTGTAGTAGCTCCCGAGCAGTACTTC
abundance: -
v_gene: TRBV29-1
j_gene: TRBJ2-7
d_gene: -

CDR3aa: CATSTWGGELFF
CDR3nt: TGTGCCACCTCCACCTGGGGCGGGGAGCTGTTTTTT
abundance: -
v_gene: TRBV24-1
j_gene: TRBJ2-2
d_gene: -